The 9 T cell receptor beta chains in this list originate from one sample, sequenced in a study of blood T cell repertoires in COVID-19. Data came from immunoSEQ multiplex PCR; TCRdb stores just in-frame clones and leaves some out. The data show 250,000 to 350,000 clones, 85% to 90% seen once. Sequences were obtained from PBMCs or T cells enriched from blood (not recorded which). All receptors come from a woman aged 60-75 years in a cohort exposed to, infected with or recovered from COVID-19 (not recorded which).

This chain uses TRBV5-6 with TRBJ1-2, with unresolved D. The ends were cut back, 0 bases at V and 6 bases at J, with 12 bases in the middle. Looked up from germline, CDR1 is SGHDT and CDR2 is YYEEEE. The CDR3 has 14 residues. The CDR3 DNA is TGTGCCAGCAGCTTGGAGGGAGTAAGAAATGGCTACACCTTC. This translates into CASSLEGVRNGYTF.

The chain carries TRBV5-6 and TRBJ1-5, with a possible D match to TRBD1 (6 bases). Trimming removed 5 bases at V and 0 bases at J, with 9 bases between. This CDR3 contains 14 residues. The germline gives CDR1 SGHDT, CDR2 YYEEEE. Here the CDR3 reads CASSSDSSNQPQHF. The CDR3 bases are TGTGCCAGCAGTTCGGACAGTAGCAATCAGCCCCAGCATTTT. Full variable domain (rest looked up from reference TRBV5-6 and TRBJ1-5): DAGVTQSPTHLIKTRGQQVTLRCSPKSGHDTVSWYQQALGQGPQFIFQYYEEEERQRGNFPDRFSGHQFPNYSSELNVNALLLGDSALYLCASSSDSSNQPQHFGDGTRLSIL.

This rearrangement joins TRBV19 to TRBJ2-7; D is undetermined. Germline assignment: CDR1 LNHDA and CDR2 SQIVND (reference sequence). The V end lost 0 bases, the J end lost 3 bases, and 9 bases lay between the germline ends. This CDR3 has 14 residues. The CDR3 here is CASSIDLYSYEQYF. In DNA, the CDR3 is TGTGCCAGTAGTATAGATCTGTACAGCTACGAGCAGTACTTC.

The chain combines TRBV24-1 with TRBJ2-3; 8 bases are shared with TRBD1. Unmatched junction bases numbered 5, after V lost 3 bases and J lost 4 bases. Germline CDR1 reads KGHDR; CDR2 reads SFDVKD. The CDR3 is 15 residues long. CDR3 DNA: TGTGCCACCAGTGATCTATCAGGGGGCGCAGATACGCAGTATTTT. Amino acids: CATSDLSGGADTQYF.

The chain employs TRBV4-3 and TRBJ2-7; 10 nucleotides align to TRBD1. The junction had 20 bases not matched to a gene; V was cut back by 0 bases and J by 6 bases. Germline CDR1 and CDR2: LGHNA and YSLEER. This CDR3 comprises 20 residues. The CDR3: CASSQDLAWVGQGLPSEQYF. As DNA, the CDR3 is TGCGCCAGCAGCCAAGATCTCGCATGGGTGGGACAGGGGCTTCCCAGCGAGCAGTACTTC.

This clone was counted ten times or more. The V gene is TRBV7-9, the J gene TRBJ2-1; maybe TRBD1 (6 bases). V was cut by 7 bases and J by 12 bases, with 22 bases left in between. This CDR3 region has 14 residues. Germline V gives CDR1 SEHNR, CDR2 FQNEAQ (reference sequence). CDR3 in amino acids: CASNTIDRSSPQFF. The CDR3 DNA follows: TGTGCCAGCAATACGATAGACAGGTCAAGCCCGCAGTTCTTC.

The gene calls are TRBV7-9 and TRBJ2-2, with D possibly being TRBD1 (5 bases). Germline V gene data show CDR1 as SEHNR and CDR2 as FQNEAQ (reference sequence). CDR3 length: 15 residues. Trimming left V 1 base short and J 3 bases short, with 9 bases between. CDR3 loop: CASSLVGVDTGELFF. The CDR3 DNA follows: TGTGCCAGCAGCTTAGTAGGGGTGGACACCGGGGAGCTGTTTTTT.

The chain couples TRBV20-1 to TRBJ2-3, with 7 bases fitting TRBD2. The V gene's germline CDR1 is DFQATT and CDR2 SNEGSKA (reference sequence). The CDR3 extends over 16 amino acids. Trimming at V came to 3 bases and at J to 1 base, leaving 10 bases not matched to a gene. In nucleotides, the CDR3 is TGCAGTGCTAGTCGGGGAGGGGTTACGGGCACAGATACGCAGTATTTT. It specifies CSASRGGVTGTDTQYF.

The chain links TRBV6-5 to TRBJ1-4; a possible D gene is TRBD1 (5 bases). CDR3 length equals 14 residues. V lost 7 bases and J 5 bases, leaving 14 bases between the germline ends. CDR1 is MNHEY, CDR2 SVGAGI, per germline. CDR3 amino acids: CASKGPGLNEKLFF. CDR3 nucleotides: TGTGCCAGCAAGGGTCCAGGGTTGAATGAAAAACTGTTTTTT.